These T cell receptor beta chains were read from a single sample in a study of follicular helper T cells after annual influenza vaccination. Assay used: immunoSEQ multiplex PCR; TCRdb lists only in-frame clones, some missing. The data contain 700 to 1,000 clones, roughly 90% of them seen just once; the ten biggest clones take up 4% to 5.5%. Sample: CXCR5+ CD38+ circulating T follicular helper cells from blood, taken 7 days after influenza vaccination. The receptors come from an adult who received the influenza vaccine. Both conserved end residues are part of each CDR3. The D gene is left open where the match is weak. A clone size is listed for some rows: how often the clone was seen (once, few, many), or a class if it is expanded.

>-|TRBV6-5|TRBJ2-3|-
CASRSSTDTQYF
TGTGCCAGCAGGTCTAGCACAGATACGCAGTATTTT
>once|TRBV28|TRBJ1-2|-
CASSLWASFYGYTF
TGTGCCAGCAGTTTATGGGCTTCGTTCTATGGCTACACCTTC
>once|TRBV5-1|TRBJ1-2|-
CASKGVTNYGYTF
TGCGCCAGTAAGGGGGTAACTAACTATGGCTACACCTTC
>-|TRBV18|TRBJ2-7|-
CASSADEEAEQYF
TGTGCCAGCTCCGCAGATGAGGAGGCGGAGCAGTACTTC
>once|TRBV11-2|TRBJ2-7|-
CASSFSRAANEQYF
TGTGCCAGCAGCTTCTCCAGGGCCGCCAACGAGCAGTACTTC
>-|TRBV28|TRBJ2-5|-
CASSPRTAAPQETQYF
TGTGCCAGCAGTCCTAGGACAGCTGCGCCCCAAGAGACCCAGTACTTC
>-|TRBV18|TRBJ1-4|-
CASFVGVGEKLFF
TGTGCCAGCTTCGTAGGGGTTGGTGAAAAACTGTTTTTT
>-|TRBV30|TRBJ1-3|TRBD1
CAWGTGGFGNTIYF
TGTGCCTGGGGGACAGGGGGATTTGGAAACACCATATATTTT
>-|TRBV5-4|TRBJ2-5|-
CASSLVGEGRETQYF
TGTGCCAGCAGCTTGGTAGGGGAAGGCAGGGAGACCCAGTACTTC
>-|TRBV5-1|TRBJ1-3|-
CASSPTQAWGGAGNTIYF
TGCGCCAGCAGCCCGACCCAGGCCTGGGGGGGGGCTGGAAACACCATATATTTT
>-|TRBV7-9|TRBJ2-1|TRBD1
CASSLSRTGKGDEQFF
TGTGCCAGCAGCTTAAGTAGGACAGGGAAGGGGGATGAGCAGTTCTTC
>few|TRBV6-6|TRBJ2-7|TRBD1
CASRTGTGVYEQYF
TGTGCCAGCAGGACCGGGACAGGAGTCTACGAGCAGTACTTC
>-|TRBV6-1|TRBJ1-6|-
CASREPGLGNSPLHF
TGTGCCAGCAGGGAACCGGGACTAGGGAATTCACCCCTCCACTTT
>-|TRBV5-1|TRBJ2-4|TRBD2
CASSLLAGGLLAKNIQYF
TGCGCCAGCAGCCTCTTAGCGGGGGGGCTCTTAGCCAAAAACATTCAGTACTTC
>-|TRBV9|TRBJ1-1|-
CASSVARASEAFF
TGTGCCAGCAGCGTAGCGCGGGCTTCTGAAGCTTTCTTT
>once|TRBV5-1|TRBJ2-2|TRBD1
CASSPGTGGIRNGELFF
TGCGCCAGCAGTCCCGGGACAGGGGGGATTCGGAACGGGGAGCTGTTTTTT
>-|TRBV6-5|TRBJ2-5|-
CASSSPMRKETQYF
TGTGCCAGCAGCTCCCCTATGCGGAAAGAGACCCAGTACTTC
>-|TRBV4-1|TRBJ2-2|TRBD2
CASSQVIRSGSGTGELFF
TGCGCCAGCAGCCAAGTGATCCGTAGCGGGAGTGGGACCGGGGAGCTGTTTTTT
>once|TRBV11-2|TRBJ2-1|-
CASSLWVGGSNEQFF
TGTGCCAGCAGCCTCTGGGTAGGAGGGTCCAATGAGCAGTTCTTC
>-|TRBV5-8|TRBJ2-1|TRBD1
CASSRETGHNEQFF
TGTGCCAGCAGCCGAGAGACAGGGCACAATGAGCAGTTCTTC
>-|TRBV7-8|TRBJ2-2|-
CASSLRERGGELFF
TGTGCCAGCAGCTTAAGAGAAAGGGGTGGGGAGCTGTTTTTT
>-|TRBV7-9|TRBJ1-2|-
CASSSTAETPKGYTF
TGTGCCAGCAGCTCCACCGCCGAGACACCAAAGGGCTACACCTTC
>-|TRBV5-4|TRBJ2-1|TRBD1
CASSIEQGNEQFF
TGTGCCAGCAGCATCGAACAGGGGAATGAGCAGTTCTTC
>-|TRBV27|TRBJ1-1|-
CASSRVAGTEAFF
TGTGCCAGCAGTCGGGTCGCCGGGACTGAAGCTTTCTTT
>-|TRBV10-3|TRBJ1-4|TRBD1
CAINRDRDEKLFF
TGTGCCATCAACCGGGACAGGGATGAAAAACTGTTTTTT
>-|TRBV29-1|TRBJ2-7|-
CSVELGPGKQYF
TGCAGCGTTGAGTTGGGTCCGGGAAAGCAGTACTTC
>few|TRBV14|TRBJ2-3|TRBD1
CASSPTGGGTDTQYF
TGTGCCAGCAGCCCCACAGGGGGCGGAACAGATACGCAGTATTTT
>-|TRBV15|TRBJ1-5|TRBD1
CATKPGQGSNQPQHF
TGTGCCACCAAACCGGGACAGGGAAGCAATCAGCCCCAGCATTTT
>-|TRBV9|TRBJ2-3|-
CASSGRTWGDTQYF
TGTGCCAGCAGCGGGAGGACCTGGGGAGATACGCAGTATTTT
>-|TRBV5-1|TRBJ1-1|-
CASSYGQPTARNTEAFF
TGCGCCAGCAGCTATGGACAGCCGACGGCAAGGAACACTGAAGCTTTCTTT
>-|TRBV18|TRBJ2-7|TRBD1
CASSPPDRGRPEQYF
TGTGCCAGCTCACCACCGGACAGGGGGAGGCCCGAGCAGTACTTC
>-|TRBV30|TRBJ2-5|-
CAWSPRTLRETQYF
TGTGCCTGGAGTCCCCGGACTTTGCGGGAGACCCAGTACTTC
>once|TRBV29-1|TRBJ1-1|-
CSVDSDRLVWNTEAFF
TGCAGCGTTGACTCAGACAGGCTAGTGTGGAACACTGAAGCTTTCTTT
>-|TRBV7-9|TRBJ2-7|-
CASSSKTPSGRSSYEQYF
TGTGCCAGCAGCTCTAAGACTCCAAGCGGAAGGAGCTCCTACGAGCAGTACTTC
>-|TRBV5-1|TRBJ2-3|TRBD1
CASSTGGTGADTQYF
TGCGCCAGCAGCACCGGCGGGACAGGGGCAGATACGCAGTATTTT